This entry lists 26 T cell receptor beta chains sequenced from one sample in a study of early T cells in non-severe SARS-CoV-2 infection. TCRdb ran MiXCR on the 5' RACE reads and lists one entry per CDR3 protein. The table lists some 80,000 distinct CDR3 sequences, roughly 15% of them singletons. The sequencing sample was made of whole blood. These receptors were collected from an adult who was a healthcare worker with PCR-confirmed SARS-CoV-2 infection or an uninfected control (not recorded which).

A word on this clonotype: The junction does not match germline at one end; this may be a read error. The chain has TRBV6-1 and TRBJ1-5, with 9 nucleotides matching TRBD1. Germline V gene lookup returns CDR1 MNHNS and CDR2 SASEGT. The CDR3 sequence is 17 residues long. The CDR3 protein is CDSSDGTGLYSNQPQHF. In DNA, the CDR3 is TGTGACAGCAGTGACGGGACAGGGCTATATAGCAATCAGCCCCAGCATTTT.

Details on this clonotype: A much bigger clone sits one base away, suggesting this may be a read error. Here the CDR3 DNA reads TGTGCCAGCAGTCCCGTTGACAGGGTCGGACTCCACGAGCAGTACTTC. Its translation is CASSPVDRVGLHEQYF. The rearrangement joins TRBV12-3 or TRBV12-4 to TRBJ2-7, with TRBD1 matching over 7 bases. The junction had 15 bases not matched to a gene; V was cut back by 5 bases and J by 5 bases. This CDR3 is built from 16 residues.

This clonotype showed up just a few times. The chain employs TRBV7-9 and TRBJ1-1; D is possibly TRBD1 (5 bases). The CDR3 is 15 amino acids. Looked up from germline, CDR1 is SEHNR and CDR2 is FQNEAQ (reference sequence). Trimming pared 1 base from V and 8 bases from J, leaving 17 bases between. In nucleotides, the CDR3 is TGTGCCAGCAGCTTAGGGCAGGGCACACGTGAGGAAGCTTTCTTT. Translated, it gives CASSLGQGTREEAFF.

This clonotype appeared a few times. In DNA form, the CDR3 reads TGCGCCAGCAGCCCGGCGTTTTTGGGGGAGCAGTACTTC. Translating gives CASSPAFLGEQYF. The rearrangement links TRBV4-3 to TRBJ2-7; no clear D gene. This CDR3 is built from 13 residues. Germline V lookup: CDR1 LGHNA, CDR2 YSLEER. V was shortened by 4 bases and J by 7 bases, with 14 bases between the two germline ends.

This clonotype came up many times. The V call is TRBV18, the J call TRBJ2-7; D is unresolved. CDR3 length equals 16 residues. Germline CDR1 reads KGHSH; CDR2 reads LQKENI. V lost 6 bases, J lost 4 bases, and 22 bases lay in between. In DNA, the CDR3 is TGTGCCAGCTCTCTAAAAGGCGGTCACGGGTCTTACGAGCAGTACTTC. Protein: CASSLKGGHGSYEQYF.

A few counts support this clonotype. The J gene is TRBJ2-5, the V gene TRBV5-1; 8 bases are a match to TRBD2. V shed 0 bases, J shed 6 bases, and the junction held 7 bases outside the gene matches. This CDR3 is 15 amino acids long. Germline V gene sequence: CDR1 SGHRS, CDR2 YFSETQ. Here the CDR3 reads CASSLEGLVAKTQYF. The CDR3 DNA is TGCGCCAGCAGCTTGGAGGGACTAGTGGCGAAGACCCAGTACTTC. Full variable domain (rest looked up from reference TRBV5-1 and TRBJ2-5): KAGVTQTPRYLIKTRGQQVTLSCSPISGHRSVSWYQQTPGQGLQFLFEYFSETQRNKGNFPGRFSGRQFSNSRSEMNVSTLELGDSALYLCASSLEGLVAKTQYFGPGTRLLVL.

This clonotype was counted ten times or more. This chain joins TRBV2 and TRBJ1-3; D is unresolved. The CDR3 totals 14 residues. The germline V gene has CDR1 SNHLY and CDR2 FYNNEI. Trimming left V 8 bases short and J 4 bases short, with 15 bases between. DNA of the CDR3: TGTGCCAGCGGCCGGGAGGCCTCCGGAAACACCATATATTTT. Translated: CASGREASGNTIYF.

This chain uses TRBV4-3 with TRBJ1-4; D remains ambiguous. CDR3 length: 16 residues. Germline CDR1 and CDR2: LGHNA and YSLEER. Trimming stripped 0 bases from V and 5 bases from J, with 13 bases between. The CDR3 nucleotides read TGCGCCAGCAGCCAAGATGGTAGCCAGCGGAATGAAAAACTGTTTTTT. Protein sequence: CASSQDGSQRNEKLFF.

This clonotype was counted at least ten times. This rearrangement joins TRBV12-3 or TRBV12-4 to TRBJ1-1; D ambiguous. The CDR3 has 12 amino acids. The ends were cut back, 6 bases at V and 2 bases at J, with 7 bases in the middle. The CDR3 DNA reads as TGTGCCAGCAGCAGACGTAACACTGAAGCTTTCTTT. Residues: CASSRRNTEAFF.

This chain links TRBV11-2 with TRBJ2-3, with TRBD1 as a possible D gene (6 bases). The CDR3 is 16 amino acids. V was clipped by 2 bases and J by 0 bases, with 12 bases between them. CDR1 and CDR2 from the germline V gene are SGHAT and FQNNGV. Here the CDR3 DNA reads TGTGCCAGCAGCTTAAATCAGGGGCGGAGCACAGATACGCAGTATTTT. Its translation is CASSLNQGRSTDTQYF.

This chain joins TRBV12-3 or TRBV12-4 and TRBJ2-7; no clear D gene. The CDR3 has 13 amino acids. The V end lost 5 bases, the J end lost 6 bases, and 14 bases lay between the germline ends. The CDR3, as DNA: TGTGCCAGCAGTCCCCTTAGGCCCGGCGAGCAGTACTTC. Its translation: CASSPLRPGEQYF.

This clonotype appeared many times. V and J are TRBV19 and TRBJ2-3; D is possibly TRBD1 (5 bases). V gave up 3 bases and J gave up 9 bases, with 10 bases separating them. This CDR3 is built from 12 residues. Germline values: CDR1 LNHDA, CDR2 SQIVND (reference sequence). The CDR3 region is CASSMLSGTQYF. In DNA, the CDR3 is TGTGCCAGTAGTATGTTGTCAGGGACGCAGTATTTT.

The rearrangement joins TRBV30 to TRBJ2-7, with 7 nucleotides matching TRBD1. V gave up 3 bases and J gave up 0 bases; unmatched junction bases: 14. This CDR3 is built from 17 residues. The V gene's germline CDR1 is GTSNPN and CDR2 SVGIG (reference sequence). CDR3 in amino acids: CAWRPSRRQGSSYEQYF. CDR3 sequence (DNA): TGTGCCTGGAGACCTAGCAGGAGACAGGGAAGCTCCTACGAGCAGTACTTC.

This clonotype has a count of ten or more. The V gene is TRBV29-1, the J gene TRBJ1-2, with TRBD1 matching over 10 bases. This CDR3 is 13 amino acids long. J gave up 3 bases and V 5 bases, and 3 bases lay outside the gene matches. Germline V gives CDR1 SQVTM, CDR2 ANQGSEA. Here the CDR3 reads CSVPGQGDYGYTF. For the CDR3, the DNA is TGCAGCGTTCCTGGACAGGGGGACTATGGCTACACCTTC.

A note on this clonotype: One junction end disagrees with the germline gene, perhaps due to a read error. V and J are TRBV7-7 and TRBJ2-3, with D possibly matching TRBD2 (5 bases). From germline, CDR1 is SSHAT and CDR2 FNYEAQ (reference sequence). The CDR3 is 14 residues long. Here the CDR3 DNA reads TGTGCTAGCAGCTTAAGCGGTCCGGCAGATACGCAGTATTTT. Amino acid sequence: CASSLSGPADTQYF.

This clonotype has more than one count but fewer than ten. The V gene is TRBV3-1, the J gene TRBJ2-3; no clear D. The CDR3 is 13 residues long. The V gene lost 1 base and the J gene lost 8 bases, with 10 bases spanning the gap. CDR1 and CDR2 (germline): LGHDT, YNNKEL (reference sequence). This chain's CDR3 is CASSQGAQSTQYF. CDR3 bases: TGTGCCAGCAGCCAAGGAGCCCAAAGTACGCAGTATTTT.

This clonotype was recorded many times. The chain is built from TRBV5-1 and TRBJ2-7; TRBD1 matches 7 bases. Germline V gene sequence: CDR1 SGHRS, CDR2 YFSETQ. The V and J ends lost 2 bases and 0 bases, in that order; junction bases with no gene match: 8. The CDR3 spans 16 residues. In DNA form, the CDR3 reads TGCGCCAGCAGCTTAGAAGCGACAGGGACCTCCTACGAGCAGTACTTC. It encodes CASSLEATGTSYEQYF.

This clonotype was picked up many times. The rearrangement joins TRBV6-1 to TRBJ1-1, with TRBD1 matching 10 bases. Germline CDR1 is MNHNS and CDR2 is SASEGT. The CDR3 covers 19 residues. The V and J ends lost 8 bases and 0 bases, in that order; junction bases with no gene match: 18. The DNA of the CDR3 is TGTGCCAGCTCAAGATTGGGGACAGGGGCAAACGGTGTGAACACTGAAGCTTTCTTT. Its translation is CASSRLGTGANGVNTEAFF.

This clonotype occurred many times. This chain uses TRBV9 with TRBJ1-2; TRBD1 matches at 8 bases. Germline V gene sequence: CDR1 SGDLS, CDR2 YYNGEE. This CDR3 has 15 amino acids. V dropped 3 bases and J dropped 6; count of bases not matched to a gene: 10. CDR3 DNA: TGTGCCAGCAGCGAATTACCGGGACAGGCGGATGGCTACACCTTC. Its translation is CASSELPGQADGYTF.

V gene TRBV12-5 combines with J gene TRBJ2-5, with D hard to call. The germline V gene has CDR1 LGHNT and CDR2 FRNRAP. The ends were cut back, 6 bases at V and 1 base at J, with 12 bases in the middle. The CDR3 contains 14 residues. The chain's CDR3 is CASGPPDGQETQYF. CDR3 coding DNA: TGTGCTAGTGGGCCACCGGACGGCCAAGAGACCCAGTACTTC.

Many counts were recorded for this clonotype. The V call is TRBV19, the J call TRBJ2-5, with D perhaps matching TRBD1 (6 bases). This CDR3 is 14 amino acids long. CDR1 and CDR2 (germline): LNHDA, SQIVND (reference sequence). Trimming took off 7 bases at V and 5 bases at J, with 17 bases between the two ends. CDR3 loop: CASKFAIGGETQYF. Here the CDR3 DNA reads TGTGCCAGTAAATTCGCGATAGGGGGTGAGACCCAGTACTTC. Full variable domain (rest looked up from reference TRBV19 and TRBJ2-5): DGGITQSPKYLFRKEGQNVTLSCEQNLNHDAMYWYRQDPGQGLRLIYYSQIVNDFQKGDIAEGYSVSREKKESFPLTVTSAQKNPTAFYLCASKFAIGGETQYFGPGTRLLVL.

This clonotype showed up many times. This chain connects TRBV29-1 to TRBJ2-2; D remains ambiguous. The CDR3 is 13 amino acids. V lost 6 bases and J 5 bases, leaving 13 bases between the germline ends. The germline V gene has CDR1 SQVTM and CDR2 ANQGSEA. Here the CDR3 DNA reads TGCAGCGTCGGAACAAGATCTACCGGGGAGCTGTTTTTT. Encoded protein: CSVGTRSTGELFF.

The V and J genes are TRBV20-1 and TRBJ1-5, with a weak D call TRBD1 (5 bases). With 5 bases removed from V and 2 bases from J, the gap between germline ends came to 13 bases. Germline V lookup: CDR1 DFQATT, CDR2 SNEGSKA (reference sequence). The CDR3 covers 14 residues. The CDR3 loop reads CSAVGLGRNQPQHF. The CDR3 coding sequence is TGCAGTGCTGTGGGGTTGGGACGCAATCAGCCCCAGCATTTT.

This chain links TRBV12-3 or TRBV12-4 with TRBJ2-1; perhaps TRBD1 as D (6 bases). V dropped 5 bases and J dropped 8 bases, with 13 bases sitting between them. This CDR3 region has 13 residues. The CDR3 spells CASSIRGIDEQFF. The CDR3, as DNA: TGTGCCAGCAGTATCAGGGGTATCGATGAGCAGTTCTTC.

This clonotype has just a few counts. The V gene is TRBV12-3 or TRBV12-4, the J gene TRBJ1-1, with D unresolved. The V gene lost 6 bases and the J gene lost 6 bases, with 14 bases spanning the gap. The CDR3 sequence is 13 residues long. CDR3 amino acids: CASSLRGTSEAFF. CDR3 bases: TGTGCCAGCAGCCTACGCGGAACTTCTGAAGCTTTCTTT.

This clonotype was seen ten or more times. The chain carries TRBV7-2 and TRBJ1-2; 7 bases map to TRBD1. CDR1 is SGHTA, CDR2 FQGNSA, per germline. The CDR3 sequence is 15 residues long. V gave up 4 bases and J gave up 0 bases; unmatched junction bases: 5. The CDR3 coding sequence is TGTGCCAGCAGCTGGGGACAGCTAACTAACTATGGCTACACCTTC. Translated: CASSWGQLTNYGYTF.